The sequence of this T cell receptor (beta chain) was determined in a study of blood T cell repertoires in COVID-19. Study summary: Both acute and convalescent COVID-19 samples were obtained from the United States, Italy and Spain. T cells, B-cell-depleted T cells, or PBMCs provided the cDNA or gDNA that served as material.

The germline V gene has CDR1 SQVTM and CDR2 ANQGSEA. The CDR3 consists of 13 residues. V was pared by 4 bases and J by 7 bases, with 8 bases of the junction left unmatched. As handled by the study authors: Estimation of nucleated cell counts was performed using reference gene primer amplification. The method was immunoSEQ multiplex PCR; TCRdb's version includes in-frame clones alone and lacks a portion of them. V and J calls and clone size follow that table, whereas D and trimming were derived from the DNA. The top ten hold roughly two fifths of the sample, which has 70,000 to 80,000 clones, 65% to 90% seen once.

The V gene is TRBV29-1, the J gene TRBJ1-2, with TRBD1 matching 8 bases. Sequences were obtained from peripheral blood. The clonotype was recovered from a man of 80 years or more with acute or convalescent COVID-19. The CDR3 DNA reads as TGCAGCGTTGCCGACAGGGGTAATGGTGGCTACACCTTC. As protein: CSVADRGNGGYTF.